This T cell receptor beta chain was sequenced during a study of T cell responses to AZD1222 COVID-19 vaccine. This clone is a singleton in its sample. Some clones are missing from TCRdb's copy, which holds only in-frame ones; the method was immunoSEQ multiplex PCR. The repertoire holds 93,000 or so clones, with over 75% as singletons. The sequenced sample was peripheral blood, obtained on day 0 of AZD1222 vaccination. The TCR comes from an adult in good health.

The CDR3 loop is CSAVSGYEQYF. For the CDR3, the DNA is TGCAGTGCTGTGTCGGGCTACGAGCAGTACTTC. The rearrangement links TRBV20-1 to TRBJ2-7; no firm D call. The CDR3 is 11 amino acids. V lost 5 bases and J 3 bases, leaving 8 bases between the germline ends. CDR1 and CDR2 from the germline V gene are DFQATT and SNEGSKA (reference sequence).